This T cell receptor beta chain was recovered during a study of blood T cells in healthy people across ages. Findings of the study overall: Long-lived donors had more naive CD4+ cells and higher diversity than aged donors. The recorded TCR beta diversity per million T cells decreased in a roughly linear manner with age. Because sorting was not performed, PBMCs prevented conclusive naive versus antigen-experienced comparison.

For the second PCR, which ran for about 7 to 11 cycles, a sample-barcoded 5' primer and a J-beta primer mix were used. TCRdb re-called the 5' RACE reads through MiXCR, storing one row per CDR3 protein. The sample holds hundreds of thousands of distinct CDR3 sequences, roughly 64% seen once. The germline V and J ends were trimmed by 0 bases and 4 bases, with 15 bases remaining between them. The CDR3 contains 16 residues. Germline values: CDR1 SGHNT, CDR2 YYREEE (reference sequence). Peripheral blood from each donor was collected in a volume of ten milliliters. On this clonotype: The antigen remains undetermined.

This receptor was obtained from a man between 25 and 39 years old in good health. Sequenced input: blood. This chain joins TRBV5-4 and TRBJ2-3, with a tentative D call TRBD1 (5 bases). The CDR3 sequence is CASSLGGPLGADTQYF. The CDR3 nucleotides read TGTGCCAGCAGCTTGGGGGGCCCCCTAGGGGCAGATACGCAGTATTTT.